This T cell receptor beta chain was captured by sequencing in a study of PD-1 blockade in classical Hodgkin lymphoma. TCRdb keeps only in-frame clones here, not all; method: immunoSEQ multiplex PCR. The table lists about 15,000 clones, roughly 67% of them singletons, with about 9% in the top ten. Of note for this clone: The antigen is unknown.

Every patient experienced relapse after autologous stem cell transplantation, and brentuximab vedotin exposure varied. Notes on the study in general: By C4D1 there was a significant rise in CD4+ TCR diversity but not in CD8+ TCR diversity.

This sequence was found in a human donor with classical Hodgkin lymphoma. The material was peripheral blood mononuclear cells (PBMCs), obtained before the second cycle of nivolumab.

The DNA for the CDR3 is TGTGCCAGTAGTGAGGGGACTTATTCCTACGAGCAGTACTTC. Translated, it gives CASSEGTYSYEQYF. The V call is TRBV19, the J call TRBJ2-7; tentatively, D is TRBD2 (6 bases). The germline V gene has CDR1 LNHDA and CDR2 SQIVND (reference sequence). The length of the CDR3 is 14 residues. Trimming cost V 5 bases and J 1 base, with 12 bases left between them.